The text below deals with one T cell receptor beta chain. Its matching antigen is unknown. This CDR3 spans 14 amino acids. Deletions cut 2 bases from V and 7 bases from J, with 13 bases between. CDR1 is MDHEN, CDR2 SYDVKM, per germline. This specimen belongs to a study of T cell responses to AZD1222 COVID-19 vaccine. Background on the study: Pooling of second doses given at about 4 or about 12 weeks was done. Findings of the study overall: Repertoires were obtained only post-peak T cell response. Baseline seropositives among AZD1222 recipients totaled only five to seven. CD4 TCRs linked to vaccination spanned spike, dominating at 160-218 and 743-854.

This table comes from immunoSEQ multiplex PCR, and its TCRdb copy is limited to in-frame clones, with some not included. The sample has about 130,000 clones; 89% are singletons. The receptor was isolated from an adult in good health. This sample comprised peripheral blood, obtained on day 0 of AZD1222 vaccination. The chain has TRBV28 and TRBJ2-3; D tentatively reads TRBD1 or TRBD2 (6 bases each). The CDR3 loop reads CASSLVGGRNTQYF. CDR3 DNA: TGTGCCAGCAGTTTAGTGGGGGGCCGAAATACGCAGTATTTT.